The T cell receptor beta chain described here comes from a study of T cells in Graves' hyperthyroidism and ophthalmopathy. Background on the study: Peripheral blood was secured at the point of initial diagnosis, before any treatment.

This clonotype was seen ten or more times. V was pared by 2 bases and J by 0 bases, with 8 bases between. This CDR3 contains 15 residues. The investigators amplified TCR beta CDR3 regions from RNA transcripts. HTBI primers were employed in a first-round RT-PCR of the TCR CDR3. TCRdb called the multiplex PCR reads again in MiXCR, with one record for every CDR3 protein. This table has around 700,000 distinct CDR3 sequences, about 17% appearing once. The J gene is TRBJ2-1, the V gene TRBV12-3 or TRBV12-4; D remains ambiguous. This clonotype was sampled from a woman aged 45-65 years with Graves' hyperthyroidism that later progressed to Graves' ophthalmopathy. Sequenced material: blood. DNA of the CDR3: TGTGCCAGCAGTTTAAACCCGAGCTCCTACAATGAGCAGTTCTTC. Protein sequence: CASSLNPSSYNEQFF.